This T cell receptor (beta chain) appears in the sequencing data of a study of cytomegalovirus exposure and HLA in healthy donors. Vbeta (60) and Jbeta (13) primers were used in the PCR. Sequencing was performed with immunoSEQ multiplex PCR; in TCRdb, only in-frame clones are kept and a portion is missing. There are about 160,000 clones in the sample; 80% occur only once, and about 1.3% lies in the top ten. Findings and caveats of the study: Rare sequences made up most TCRs, while some public TCRs were found in many donors.

With regard to this clone: Its antigen remains unknown.

The TCR was taken from a woman in her forties or fifties in good health and CMV-seronegative. The sequenced sample consisted of PBMCs.

This CDR3 is CASSPLTQGPTDTQYF. The DNA for the CDR3 is TGTGCCAGCTCACCACTTACCCAGGGCCCCACAGATACGCAGTATTTT. The chain links TRBV18 to TRBJ2-3, with D perhaps TRBD1 (5 bases). The germline V and J ends were trimmed by 1 base and 2 bases, with 13 bases remaining between them. Germline V gives CDR1 KGHSH, CDR2 LQKENI. The length of the CDR3 is 16 residues.